This T cell receptor beta chain was obtained from a study of blood T cells in healthy people across ages. In the study overall: Template switching picked up about one barcoded beta molecule for each two T cells.

This clonotype was seen many times. Its antigen remains unidentified. Germline and junction disagree at one end, which may indicate a read error. The study's findings and limits: Per-million-T-cell TCR beta diversity fell roughly linearly with age. CMV infection status of these donors was not known. Long-lived and aged donors differed, with more naive CD4+ cells and higher diversity in the long-lived.

Sample-barcoded 5' priming and a J-beta primer mix drove a second PCR of roughly 6 to 12 cycles. A single record per CDR3 protein comes from TCRdb applying MiXCR to the 5' RACE reads. The sample lists 650,000 or so distinct CDR3 sequences; 52% were seen once. The CDR3 runs to 13 residues. Sequencing used blood. The chain has TRBV12-3 or TRBV12-4 and TRBJ2-1; possible D gene TRBD2, 7 bases. The TCR sequence derives from a woman aged 80 or over in good health. This chain's CDR3 is CASSLGGAGEQFF. The DNA of the CDR3 is TGTGCCAGCAGCTTAGGGGGGGCCGGGGAGCAGTTCTTC.